A selection of T cell receptor beta chains follows, all from one sample in a study of graft-versus-host responses after intestinal transplantation. Repertoires were generated with immunoSEQ multiplex PCR, while TCRdb's copy carries only in-frame clones and drops some. The sample has about 120,000 clones, approximately 92% seen once. Their antigens remain unidentified. Sequencing was performed on unstimulated CD4+ T cells sorted from spleen or lymph node cells, taken before intestinal transplant. These TCRs come from a human donor who received an intestinal transplant. Each CDR3 is given with its conserved first and last residue. A D gene is named only where the DNA matches it firmly. Clone size is shown for a subset of rows, as once, few, many or a class of expanded clone.

TRBV4-2	TRBJ2-7	-	-	CASSQGGHEQYF	TGTGCCAGCAGCCAAGGAGGACACGAGCAGTACTTC
TRBV10-1	TRBJ2-1	TRBD2	-	CASTAGGVYNEIFF	TGCGCCAGCACGGCGGGAGGAGTCTACAATGAGATCTTCTTC
TRBV4-1	TRBJ2-5	-	-	CASSQALGPRGQETQYF	TGCGCCAGCAGCCAAGCCCTCGGGCCCAGAGGCCAAGAGACCCAGTACTTC
TRBV11-2	TRBJ1-2	-	-	CASNRGLNYGYTF	TGTGCCAGCAACAGAGGTCTTAACTATGGCTACACCTTC
TRBV19	TRBJ2-7	-	-	CASSMGTLLGEQYF	TGTGCCAGTAGTATGGGCACATTATTGGGCGAGCAGTACTTC
TRBV30	TRBJ2-7	TRBD1	-	CAWSTGGLFLYF	TGTGCCTGGTCGACAGGGGGCCTATTCTTGTACTTC
TRBV5-6	TRBJ2-7	-	-	CASSSQVEQYF	TGTGCCAGCAGCTCTCAAGTCGAGCAGTACTTC
TRBV14	TRBJ1-1	-	-	CASSSRLNTEAFF	TGTGCCAGCAGCTCTCGACTGAACACTGAAGCTTTCTTT
TRBV18	TRBJ1-1	-	-	CASSPSLTSAEAFF	TGTGCCAGCTCACCCTCGTTGACTTCGGCTGAAGCTTTCTTT
TRBV28	TRBJ1-1	-	-	CASSPLDRPGLTFF	TGTGCCAGCAGTCCTCTGGACAGACCAGGATTGACTTTCTTT
TRBV5-1	TRBJ1-4	TRBD1	-	CASSLALGQGTKLFF	TGCGCCAGCAGCTTGGCCCTTGGACAGGGGACAAAACTGTTTTTT
TRBV21-1	TRBJ2-4	-	few	CASSKQGGGDIQYF	TGTGCCAGCAGCAAACAGGGAGGTGGGGACATTCAGTACTTC
TRBV7-9	TRBJ2-7	TRBD2	-	CASSPRGGSFYEQYF	TGTGCCAGCAGCCCTCGTGGCGGGAGCTTCTACGAGCAGTACTTC
TRBV6-1	TRBJ2-3	-	-	CASSETSDVNTQYF	TGTGCCAGCAGTGAAACTAGTGATGTAAATACGCAGTATTTT
TRBV5-1	TRBJ2-3	TRBD2	-	CASSFQVSGARTDTQYF	TGCGCCAGCAGCTTTCAGGTTAGCGGGGCCCGCACAGATACGCAGTATTTT
TRBV28	TRBJ1-4	TRBD1	-	CATQFEVTGARKLFF	TGTGCCACCCAGTTTGAGGTGACAGGGGCTCGAAAACTGTTTTTT
TRBV29-1	TRBJ1-2	-	-	CSTGEDNYGYTF	TGCAGCACCGGAGAGGATAACTATGGCTACACCTTC
TRBV4-2	TRBJ2-5	TRBD1	-	CASSQGDRIFGETQYF	TGTGCCAGCAGCCAAGGGGACAGGATCTTCGGGGAGACCCAGTACTTC
TRBV9	TRBJ2-7	TRBD2	-	CASSVTDLGLAGAPRAYEQYF	TGTGCCAGCAGCGTAACAGATTTAGGACTAGCGGGAGCCCCGCGGGCCTACGAGCAGTACTTC
TRBV5-1	TRBJ2-3	-	-	CASSSQAGTDTQYF	TGCGCCAGCAGCTCCCAGGCGGGCACAGATACGCAGTATTTT
TRBV6-6	TRBJ1-1	-	-	CASSRILNTEAFF	TGTGCCAGCAGTAGGATTCTGAACACTGAAGCTTTCTTT
TRBV19	TRBJ2-7	-	few	CASSIEHHPASGEQYF	TGTGCCAGTAGTATAGAGCACCACCCGGCGTCTGGCGAGCAGTACTTC
TRBV6-5	TRBJ2-7	-	-	CASSYFTGAAYYEQYF	TGTGCCAGCAGTTATTTTACGGGAGCTGCTTACTACGAGCAGTACTTC
TRBV18	TRBJ1-1	TRBD1	-	CASPPSGQSEAFF	TGTGCCAGCCCACCGTCGGGACAGTCTGAGGCTTTCTTT
TRBV6-5	TRBJ2-1	-	-	CASSSGRTLNEQFF	TGTGCCAGCAGTTCCGGCCGGACGTTAAATGAGCAGTTCTTC
TRBV6-6	TRBJ1-2	TRBD1	-	CASSLDRGVYGYTF	TGTGCCAGCAGTTTGGACAGGGGTGTCTATGGCTACACCTTC
TRBV14	TRBJ2-1	-	-	CASSPLDRGSWRRSYNEQFF	TGTGCCAGCAGCCCCCTAGACCGAGGGAGTTGGAGAAGGTCCTACAATGAGCAGTTCTTC
TRBV6-1	TRBJ2-4	-	once	CASTEGLAKNIQYF	TGTGCCAGCACGGAGGGGCTGGCCAAAAACATTCAGTACTTC
TRBV7-3	TRBJ1-1	-	-	CASSLPRVLRTEAFF	TGTGCCAGCAGCTTACCCCGGGTCCTCCGGACTGAAGCTTTCTTT
TRBV28	TRBJ2-7	-	once	CASSFSPPAVSSYEQYF	TGTGCCAGCAGTTTTAGCCCCCCCGCGGTGAGCTCCTACGAGCAGTACTTC
TRBV30	TRBJ2-7	-	-	CAWRATGGTYEQYF	TGTGCCTGGAGGGCCACCGGGGGTACGTACGAGCAGTACTTC
TRBV19	TRBJ1-2	-	-	CASSPTRGSGYTF	TGTGCCAGTAGTCCCACTAGGGGTTCTGGCTACACCTTC
TRBV28	TRBJ1-2	-	-	CGARANYGYTF	TGTGGGGCGCGAGCTAACTATGGCTACACCTTC
TRBV28	TRBJ1-2	-	-	CASSLLGPYGYTF	TGTGCCAGCAGTTTGCTGGGACCTTATGGCTACACCTTC
TRBV5-1	TRBJ2-5	-	-	CASSGAPPGETQYF	TGCGCCAGCAGCGGGGCCCCACCGGGAGAGACCCAGTACTTC
TRBV7-2	TRBJ1-1	-	-	CASSLTLGGEAFF	TGTGCCAGCAGCTTGACTTTAGGTGGGGAAGCTTTCTTT
TRBV18	TRBJ1-1	-	once	CASSPDQGSTEAFF	TGTGCCAGCTCACCAGATCAAGGGTCGACTGAAGCTTTCTTT
TRBV30	TRBJ1-2	-	-	CAWTHGTYGYTF	TGTGCCTGGACTCACGGGACCTATGGCTACACCTTC
TRBV5-1	TRBJ1-2	-	-	CASSLGTQGNYGYTF	TGCGCCAGCAGCTTGGGGACCCAGGGAAACTATGGCTACACCTTC
TRBV6-5	TRBJ2-1	TRBD2	-	CASRYRTSGANEQFF	TGTGCCAGCAGGTATCGGACTAGCGGAGCCAATGAGCAGTTCTTC
TRBV15	TRBJ2-7	TRBD1	-	CATSRDGTGAYEQYF	TGTGCCACCAGCAGAGATGGGACAGGAGCCTACGAGCAGTACTTC
TRBV6-6	TRBJ1-6	-	-	CASSPGSSPLHF	TGTGCCAGCAGCCCCGGAAGTTCACCCCTCCACTTT
TRBV7-3	TRBJ2-1	-	-	CASSFVGSPEQFF	TGTGCCAGCAGCTTTGTCGGCAGTCCTGAGCAGTTCTTC
TRBV9	TRBJ1-4	TRBD1	-	CASSIGQGTTNEKLFF	TGTGCCAGCAGTATAGGACAGGGGACAACTAATGAAAAACTGTTTTTT
TRBV6-1	TRBJ2-1	-	-	CASRLATSYNEQFF	TGTGCCAGCAGGCTAGCGACTAGCTACAATGAGCAGTTCTTC